Shown below are 27 T cell receptor beta chains from a single sample sequenced in a study of kidney transplant recipient with SARS-CoV-2 infection. MiXCR, applied by TCRdb to the reads, yields one record per CDR3 protein. The sample lists roughly 250,000 distinct CDR3 sequences; under 35% were seen once. Here the sequenced sample was a blood sample, taken at baseline and between days 110 and 120 from a kidney transplant recipient. These receptors originate from a young adult male patient who had COVID-19 and was a kidney transplant recipient. Some T cells may trace back to the graft donor.

This clonotype occurred many times. The chain uses TRBV19 and TRBJ2-4; possible D gene TRBD1, 6 bases. Per the germline V gene, CDR1 is LNHDA and CDR2 is SQIVND (reference sequence). The CDR3 covers 14 residues. With 3 bases removed from V and 4 bases from J, the gap between germline ends came to 10 bases. CDR3 nucleotide sequence: TGTGCCAGTAGTATCTGGGGGCCAAAAAACATTCAGTACTTC. It yields the protein CASSIWGPKNIQYF.

In this sample, this clonotype turned up a few times. The genes are TRBV5-4 and TRBJ2-1; D perhaps matches TRBD2 (6 bases). The CDR3 contains 15 residues. In germline, CDR1 is SGHNT, CDR2 YYREEE (reference sequence). Trimming stripped 2 bases from V and 0 bases from J, with 9 bases between. Written as DNA, the CDR3 is TGTGCCAGCAGCTTAGACGGGAGCTCCTACAATGAGCAGTTCTTC. This codes for CASSLDGSSYNEQFF.

This sequence joins TRBV5-1 and TRBJ2-1; possibly TRBD1 for D (5 bases). Trimming removed 0 bases at V and 2 bases at J, with 12 bases between. From germline, CDR1 is SGHRS and CDR2 YFSETQ. The CDR3 spans 16 residues. The CDR3 coding sequence is TGCGCCAGCAGCTTGGATGAGCCCAGGGCCTACAATGAGCAGTTCTTC. Its translation: CASSLDEPRAYNEQFF.

This clonotype was seen ten or more times. The rearrangement links TRBV2 to TRBJ1-5, with D maybe TRBD1 (6 bases). The V gene's germline CDR1 is SNHLY and CDR2 FYNNEI. The CDR3 length is 15 residues. V lost 3 bases to trimming and J lost 3 bases, with 12 bases between them. In DNA, the CDR3 is TGTGCCAGCAGTGAGTACCGGGACACCAATCAGCCCCAGCATTTT. Protein sequence: CASSEYRDTNQPQHF.

A remark on this clonotype: At one end, the junction sequence differs from germline, possibly due to a read error. This chain joins TRBV6-1 and TRBJ1-2; D is unresolved. There are 17 residues in the CDR3. In germline, CDR1 is MNHNS, CDR2 SASEGT. The CDR3: CAGSASRSMRKTYGYTF. CDR3 in DNA: TGTGCCGGCAGTGCAAGCCGCTCTATGCGAAAGACCTATGGCTACACCTTC.

On this clonotype: A much larger clone lies a single base off, so this may be a read error. The chain links TRBV3-1 to TRBJ2-4; either TRBD1 or TRBD2 may fit D (5 bases each). The J call may be faulty, since TRBJ2-7 better matches the DNA end. This CDR3 contains 14 residues. Germline values: CDR1 LGHDT, CDR2 YNNKEL (reference sequence). The CDR3, as DNA: TGTGCCGGCAGTCCCCGGGACGGCTCCTACGAGCAGTACTTC. It specifies CAGSPRDGSYEQYF.

Concerning this clonotype itself: A much larger clone differs from this one at a single base, so this may be a read error. V gene TRBV5-6 combines with J gene TRBJ1-2, with D perhaps TRBD1 (6 bases). The V end lost 9 bases, the J end lost 4 bases, and 25 bases lay between the germline ends. CDR3 size: 16 residues. Germline CDR1 SGHDT, CDR2 YYEEEE. The CDR3 loop reads CANLDSNSRKTYGYTF. The CDR3 coding sequence is TGTGCCAACTTGGACAGCAATAGTCGAAAGACCTATGGCTACACCTTC.

The V gene is TRBV5-1, the J gene TRBJ2-5; 9 positions agree with TRBD2. With 1 base clipped from V and 9 bases from J, the junction kept 13 bases outside the gene matches. This CDR3 has 16 amino acids. Germline CDR1 SGHRS, CDR2 YFSETQ. CDR3 coding DNA: TGCGCCAGCAGCTTGTATGCTAGCGGGAATCAGGGGCCCCAGTACTTC. This encodes CASSLYASGNQGPQYF.

This clonotype was seen ten or more times. This chain uses TRBV30 with TRBJ1-2; 7 bases align to TRBD1. The CDR3 loop spans 16 amino acids. Germline V gene data show CDR1 as GTSNPN and CDR2 as SVGIG (reference sequence). After removal of 1 base from V and 5 bases from J, the junction contained 13 bases not matched to a gene. The CDR3 nucleotides are TGTGCCTGGAGTGGAGGGGGCGTAACCGTTAAGTATGGCTACACCTTC. Translation: CAWSGGGVTVKYGYTF.

The chain couples TRBV5-6 to TRBJ2-2; D is perhaps TRBD2 (5 bases). The CDR3 is made up of 14 amino acids. Germline values: CDR1 SGHDT, CDR2 YYEEEE. V lost 4 bases to trimming and J lost 6 bases, with 13 bases between them. The CDR3: CASSPGPEAGELFF. CDR3 coding DNA: TGTGCCAGCAGCCCCGGACCGGAGGCCGGGGAGCTGTTTTTT.

A note on this clonotype: This sequence may be a read error, since a much larger clone differs from it by one base. The chain combines TRBV11-2 with TRBJ2-7; D not resolved. Germline V gives CDR1 SGHAT, CDR2 FQNNGV. The CDR3 has 13 residues. The CDR3 loop is CASSPWSSCEQYF. For the CDR3, the DNA is TGTGCCAGCAGCCCATGGAGCTCCTGCGAGCAGTACTTC.

This clonotype has a count of ten or more. The chain employs TRBV27 and TRBJ2-2; D is unresolved. V lost 6 bases, J lost 7 bases, and 9 bases lay in between. The CDR3 is 12 residues long. CDR1 is MNHEY, CDR2 SMNVEV, per germline (reference sequence). The CDR3: CASRISGGELFF. The CDR3 DNA sequence: TGTGCCAGCAGGATATCCGGCGGGGAGCTGTTTTTT.

The chain is built from TRBV5-1 and TRBJ1-1; D gene unclear. The CDR3 is 15 residues long. The germline CDR1 and CDR2 sequences are SGHRS and YFSETQ. V gave up 3 bases and J gave up 5 bases, with 17 bases separating them. This CDR3 is CASSWGLSHGTEAFF. The DNA of the CDR3 is TGCGCCAGCAGCTGGGGTCTCAGCCATGGGACTGAAGCTTTCTTT.

There are many counts of this clonotype. The chain has TRBV20-1 and TRBJ1-4; 10 bases agree with TRBD1. Germline CDR1 DFQATT, CDR2 SNEGSKA (reference sequence). This CDR3 contains 14 residues. V lost 3 bases and J lost 7; bases outside the gene matches: 5. In nucleotides, the CDR3 is TGCAGTGCTAGTCGGACAGGGGGAAGTGAAAAACTGTTTTTT. It yields the protein CSASRTGGSEKLFF.

This clonotype has a count of ten or more. This chain connects TRBV7-6 to TRBJ1-2; D not resolved. CDR1 and CDR2 (germline): SGHVS, FNYEAQ. CDR3 length: 17 residues. Trimming pared 5 bases from V and 4 bases from J, leaving 23 bases between. CDR3 DNA: TGTGCCAGCAGCGTTGGCAGTGAATCTCGAAAGACCTATGGCTACACCTTC. It yields the protein CASSVGSESRKTYGYTF.

Notes on this clonotype: Since a much larger clone is just one base distant, this may be a read error. This sequence joins TRBV4-1 and TRBJ2-2; TRBD2 aligns across 9 bases. Trimming removed 8 bases from V and 2 bases from J; junction bases left unmatched: 9. Germline V lookup: CDR1 MGHRA, CDR2 YSYEKL. The CDR3 has 16 residues. CDR3 loop: CASGTQGLANTGELFF. Here the CDR3 DNA reads TGCGCCAGCGGCACCCAGGGACTAGCAAACACCGGGGAGCTGTTTTTT.

This clonotype was counted ten times or more. The CDR3 DNA is TGTGCCAGCAGCAGGAACGAGGTCGTTAGAAAGACCTATGGCTACACCTTC. This translates into CASSRNEVVRKTYGYTF. This chain joins TRBV16 and TRBJ1-2; unclear D gene. The germline V gene has CDR1 KGHSY and CDR2 FQNENV. Between the trimmed V and J ends, which lost 5 bases and 4 bases, there was a span of 23 bases. There are 17 residues in the CDR3.

On this clonotype itself: This may come from a read error, since a much larger clone is one base off. The V and J genes are TRBV21-1 and TRBJ2-7; no DNA check was done on the table's D call, TRBD1. TRBV21-1 has pseudogene status. CDR3 size: 17 residues. Written as DNA, the CDR3 is TGTGCCAGCAACCCCAAACGGGACACAGGGACTGCCTACGAGCAGTACTTC. This encodes CASNPKRDTGTAYEQYF.

For this clonotype: A read error may explain this, as a much larger clone is one base away. The chain employs TRBV2 and TRBJ2-2; D possibly uses TRBD1 or TRBD2 (5 bases each). CDR3 size: 16 residues. CDR1 is SNHLY, CDR2 FYNNEI, per germline. CDR3 residues: CASSETTGRVAGELLF. CDR3 DNA sequence: TGTGCCAGCAGTGAAACTACAGGAAGAGTCGCCGGGGAGCTGCTTTTT. The full variable domain, with the rest looked up from reference TRBV2 and TRBJ2-2, is EPEVTQTPSHQVTQMGQEVILRCVPISNHLYFYWYRQILGQKVEFLVSFYNNEISEKSEIFDDQFSVERPDGSNFTLKIRSTKLEDSAMYFCASSETTGRVAGELLFGEGSRLTVL.

The chain is built from TRBV4-1 and TRBJ2-1, with 12 bases identical to TRBD2. The CDR3 loop spans 17 amino acids. The V segment lost 0 bases and the J segment 7 bases; nucleotides outside the gene matches: 7. Germline values: CDR1 MGHRA, CDR2 YSYEKL. As DNA, the CDR3 is TGCGCCAGCAGCCAAGATTTCCTAGCGGGAGGGGTGAATGAGCAGTTCTTC. Translated, it gives CASSQDFLAGGVNEQFF.

This clonotype came up many times. The DNA for the CDR3 is TGTGCCAGCTCACCATTGATTCGGGGCGAGCAGGGCCAAGAGACCCAGTACTTC. Translated: CASSPLIRGEQGQETQYF. J is TRBJ2-5 and V is TRBV18; TRBD1 or TRBD2 may be the D gene (5 bases each). In germline, CDR1 is KGHSH, CDR2 LQKENI. The CDR3 extends over 18 amino acids. Trimming cost V 2 bases and J 1 base, with 20 bases left between them.

This clonotype was picked up many times. It is unclear where the CDR3 begins or ends on the DNA, so no DNA is shown, and the CDR3 is as TCRdb lists it. This chain links TRBV7-5 with TRBJ1-2. TRBV7-5 is reported as a pseudogene. Ends included, the CDR3 has 19 residues. The CDR3 sequence is CISVPEWPDEVGKTYGYTF.

Notes on this clonotype: Just one base apart from a much larger clone, this may be a read error. The rearrangement links TRBV5-4 to TRBJ1-2; no reliable D call. V dropped 7 bases and J dropped 4 bases, with 23 bases sitting between them. The CDR3 loop spans 16 amino acids. Looked up from germline, CDR1 is SGHNT and CDR2 is YYREEE (reference sequence). The CDR3: CASLGSVPGKAYGYTF. The CDR3 DNA follows: TGTGCCAGCTTAGGATCCGTACCAGGAAAGGCCTATGGCTACACCTTC.

As concerns this clonotype: This may stem from a read error, because a much larger clone lies one nucleotide away. The chain recombines TRBV4-2 with TRBJ2-1; no firm D call. Germline V gene lookup returns CDR1 LGHNA and CDR2 YNFKEQ. Between the trimmed V and J ends, which lost 1 base and 5 bases, there was a span of 12 bases. This CDR3 has 15 residues. The CDR3 DNA reads TGTGCCAGCAGCCAAGCAGGCGAGACAAACAATGAGCAGTTCTTC. Translating it yields CASSQAGETNNEQFF.

This clonotype was found many times. This chain uses TRBV3-1 with TRBJ1-1; D not certain. With 5 bases removed from V and 4 bases from J, the gap between germline ends came to 23 bases. CDR1 is LGHDT and CDR2 is YNNKEL in the germline V gene (reference sequence). The CDR3 extends over 17 amino acids. The CDR3 protein is CASSCHFPISIRTEAFF. CDR3 in DNA: TGTGCCAGCAGCTGTCATTTTCCCATTTCAATTCGCACTGAAGCTTTCTTT.

This clonotype was seen many times. The chain uses TRBV20-1 and TRBJ1-2; a weak D match, TRBD1 (6 bases). V was clipped by 3 bases and J by 8 bases, with 10 bases between them. This CDR3 comprises 11 residues. From germline, CDR1 is DFQATT and CDR2 SNEGSKA (reference sequence). This chain's CDR3 is CSASSGAGYTF. In DNA form, the CDR3 reads TGCAGTGCTAGTTCGGGGGCGGGCTACACCTTC.

The V gene is TRBV28, the J gene TRBJ1-3; possible D gene TRBD1, 5 bases. This CDR3 is 16 amino acids long. V lost 3 bases and J lost 4, with 16 bases in between. Germline assignment: CDR1 MDHEN and CDR2 SYDVKM. The CDR3 spells CASSFSGGGAGNTIYF. As DNA, the CDR3 is TGTGCCAGCAGTTTTTCCGGGGGAGGGGCCGGAAACACCATATATTTT.